This is a list of T cell receptor beta chains from one sample in a study of response to subunit inactivated influenza vaccine. TCRdb itself ran the RT-PCR reads through MiXCR, one entry per CDR3 protein. The table has around 480,000 distinct CDR3 sequences, about 15% seen once. Here the sequenced sample was CD4+ T cells sorted from PBMCs, taken less than 30 months after vaccination. The receptors shown here come from a man aged 50 to 75 who received an inactivated influenza vaccine. CDR3s include the opening cysteine and the closing phenylalanine or tryptophan. The D gene is left open where the match is weak. Expanded clones get a size class; other rows say once, few or many, or leave the size out.

size,D,J,V,CDR3,DNA
NA,TRBD2,TRBJ2-7,TRBV4-3,CASSLSGTSGSYEQYF,TGCGCCAGCAGCCTTTCCGGGACTAGCGGTTCCTACGAGCAGTACTTC
NA,TRBD1,TRBJ2-4,TRBV7-2,CASSSGTGGNIQYF,TGTGCCAGCAGCTCCGGGACAGGTGGAAACATTCAGTACTTC
few,TRBD2,TRBJ2-3,TRBV4-3,CASSQPGLAGYTDTQYF,TGCGCCAGCAGCCAACCGGGACTAGCGGGATACACAGATACGCAGTATTTT
few,NA,TRBJ1-6,TRBV12-3/TRBV12-4,CASSKGRRASSPLHF,TGTGCCAGCAGTAAGGGTAGACGGGCGAGTTCACCCCTCCACTTT
few,NA,TRBJ2-7,TRBV7-9,CASSLRQEGSYEQYF,TGTGCCAGCAGCTTACGACAGGAGGGCTCCTACGAGCAGTACTTC
few,NA,TRBJ2-7,TRBV4-3,CASSRVGSGTYEQYF,TGCGCCAGCAGCCGGGTAGGGTCAGGGACCTACGAGCAGTACTTC
few,NA,TRBJ2-3,TRBV27,CASSPRVLSTDTQYF,TGTGCCAGCAGTCCGAGGGTCTTGAGCACAGATACGCAGTATTTT
many,NA,TRBJ2-1,TRBV20-1,CSASLSVPRSYNEQFF,TGCAGTGCTAGTTTAAGCGTGCCCCGCTCCTACAATGAGCAGTTCTTC
NA,NA,TRBJ2-1,TRBV15,CATSSRRDDLSNEQFF,TGTGCCACCAGCAGCCGCCGGGACGACCTTTCCAATGAGCAGTTCTTC
few,NA,TRBJ2-5,TRBV29-1,CSVESQAIETQYF,TGCAGCGTTGAAAGCCAGGCTATCGAGACCCAGTACTTC
NA,TRBD2,TRBJ2-3,TRBV4-3,CASSQAGLAGTDTQYF,TGCGCCAGCAGCCAAGCGGGACTAGCGGGAACAGATACGCAGTATTTT
few,TRBD1,TRBJ2-5,TRBV24-1,CATSEITGAQETQYF,TGTGCCACCAGTGAGATCACAGGGGCCCAAGAGACCCAGTACTTC
few,NA,TRBJ1-1,TRBV20-1,CSARVGSMNTEAFF,TGCAGTGCTAGGGTGGGCTCGATGAACACTGAAGCTTTCTTT
few,NA,TRBJ1-1,TRBV5-1,CASSMDGNTEAFF,TGCGCCAGCAGCATGGACGGGAACACTGAAGCTTTCTTT
NA,NA,TRBJ2-3,TRBV6-5,CASSPTSDTQYF,TGTGCCAGCAGCCCCACGTCAGATACGCAGTATTTT
few,NA,TRBJ2-2,TRBV5-1,CASSLAVMRGELFF,TGCGCCAGCAGCTTGGCCGTAATGCGCGGGGAGCTGTTTTTT
NA,NA,TRBJ2-5,TRBV9,CASSSRPRETQYF,TGTGCCAGCAGCTCCCGTCCTAGAGAGACCCAGTACTTC
few,NA,TRBJ1-2,TRBV19,CASSIVSANYGYTF,TGTGCCAGTAGTATTGTATCCGCTAACTATGGCTACACCTTC
NA,NA,TRBJ2-5,TRBV5-1,CASSSGMGLGGETQYF,TGCGCCAGCAGCTCGGGAATGGGACTGGGCGGGGAGACCCAGTACTTC
many,NA,TRBJ2-1,TRBV18,CASANPGYYEQFF,TGTGCCAGCGCCAACCCAGGGTACTATGAGCAGTTCTTC
NA,NA,TRBJ2-5,TRBV7-8,CASSGRVGQETQYF,TGTGCCAGCAGCGGCAGGGTGGGCCAAGAGACCCAGTACTTC
few,TRBD2,TRBJ2-7,TRBV12-3/TRBV12-4,CASSRFPTAGGLNEQYF,TGTGCCAGCAGTAGATTCCCTACTGCGGGGGGGCTTAACGAGCAGTACTTC
NA,NA,TRBJ1-6,TRBV5-5,CASSSRQTVPLHF,TGTGCCAGCAGCTCAAGACAGACGGTACCCCTCCACTTT
few,NA,TRBJ1-5,TRBV7-6,CASSFEYSNGPQHF,TGTGCCAGCAGCTTCGAATATTCTAATGGGCCCCAGCATTTT
many,NA,TRBJ1-2,TRBV5-6,CASSVAGVQNLYGYTF,TGTGCCAGCAGCGTCGCCGGGGTCCAAAATCTCTATGGCTACACCTTC
NA,NA,TRBJ1-1,TRBV6-2/TRBV6-3,CASSYFGGLRFSNTEAFF,TGTGCCAGCAGTTACTTTGGTGGTTTACGATTTTCTAACACTGAAGCTTTCTTT
few,TRBD2,TRBJ2-1,TRBV10-3,CATKESGTSARSSYNEQFF,TGTGCCACCAAAGAGTCCGGGACTAGCGCACGCAGCTCCTACAATGAGCAGTTCTTC
few,TRBD1,TRBJ2-7,TRBV18,CASSPQTGNEQYF,TGTGCCAGCTCACCTCAGACAGGGAACGAGCAGTACTTC
once,NA,TRBJ2-1,TRBV11-1,CASSLRLGLDNEQFF,TGTGCCAGCAGCTTACGACTAGGGCTCGACAATGAGCAGTTCTTC
NA,NA,TRBJ2-5,TRBV15,CAIQRAAAYQETQYF,TGTGCCATCCAACGGGCTGCGGCTTACCAAGAGACCCAGTACTTC
NA,NA,TRBJ2-2,TRBV4-1,CASSQERRDGHGELFF,TGCGCCAGCAGCCAAGAGAGAAGGGACGGGCACGGGGAGCTGTTTTTT
few,NA,TRBJ2-1,TRBV5-1,CASSLWAGSSYNEQFF,TGCGCCAGCAGCTTGTGGGCGGGTAGCTCCTACAATGAGCAGTTCTTC
few,NA,TRBJ1-1,TRBV9,CASSVEAGPMGAEAFF,TGTGCCAGCAGCGTAGAGGCGGGACCCATGGGGGCTGAAGCTTTCTTT
many,NA,TRBJ1-3,TRBV4-2,CASSQPRQALGNTIYF,TGTGCCAGCAGCCAGCCGAGACAGGCTCTTGGAAACACCATATATTTT
NA,NA,TRBJ1-1,TRBV6-1,CASSRGGGRYTEAFF,TGTGCCAGCAGTCGGGGTGGTGGCCGATACACTGAAGCTTTCTTT
NA,TRBD2,TRBJ2-7,TRBV27,CASSTKAGVIAYEQYF,TGTGCCAGCAGTACTAAAGCGGGAGTAATAGCCTACGAGCAGTACTTC
few,NA,TRBJ2-1,TRBV11-3,CASSLVSENEQFF,TGTGCCAGCAGCTTAGTCTCCGAAAATGAGCAGTTCTTC
NA,NA,TRBJ2-1,TRBV25-1,CASPPLETTKGEQFF,TGTGCCAGCCCCCCTCTAGAAACGACCAAGGGTGAGCAGTTCTTC
few,TRBD1,TRBJ1-4,TRBV6-5,CASSWDSLMLKLFF,TGTGCCAGCAGTTGGGACAGCCTAATGTTGAAACTGTTTTTT
few,NA,TRBJ2-7,TRBV5-1,CASSLDMYEQYF,TGCGCCAGCAGCTTGGACATGTACGAGCAGTACTTC
few,TRBD2,TRBJ2-4,TRBV4-2,CASSQGLEAGGRDIQYF,TGTGCCAGCAGCCAAGGACTGGAGGCGGGGGGGCGGGACATTCAGTACTTC
NA,TRBD2,TRBJ2-5,TRBV20-1,CSANWRGGLGTQYF,TGCAGTGCTAATTGGCGGGGGGGCCTGGGGACCCAGTACTTC
NA,TRBD2,TRBJ2-3,TRBV2,CASSALAGADTQYF,TGTGCCAGCAGTGCACTAGCGGGGGCAGATACGCAGTATTTT
few,TRBD1,TRBJ2-1,TRBV20-1,CSANPRGRDRGEQFF,TGCAGTGCTAATCCCAGGGGCCGGGACAGGGGTGAGCAGTTCTTC
few,TRBD1,TRBJ2-1,TRBV15,CATSARQGNEQFF,TGTGCCACCAGCGCTCGACAGGGCAATGAGCAGTTCTTC
NA,TRBD2,TRBJ2-1,TRBV20-1,CSARPPSGSFNEQFF,TGCAGTGCTAGGCCCCCTAGCGGGAGTTTCAATGAGCAGTTCTTC
NA,NA,TRBJ2-2,TRBV7-9,CASSFDSNTGELFF,TGTGCCAGCAGCTTCGATTCGAACACCGGGGAGCTGTTTTTT
few,TRBD2,TRBJ2-1,TRBV7-8,CASSLLAGLSYNEQFF,TGTGCCAGCAGCCTGCTAGCGGGTCTCTCCTACAATGAGCAGTTCTTC
few,NA,TRBJ1-1,TRBV10-3,CAISESRFGNPEAFF,TGTGCCATCAGTGAGTCGAGGTTCGGGAACCCTGAAGCTTTCTTT
NA,TRBD2,TRBJ2-7,TRBV7-8,CASSLLASGVSEQYF,TGTGCCAGCAGCTTACTGGCTAGCGGGGTAAGCGAGCAGTACTTC
NA,TRBD1,TRBJ1-4,TRBV5-1,CASSVDRASEKLFF,TGCGCCAGCAGCGTGGACAGGGCCTCGGAAAAACTGTTTTTT
many,TRBD2,TRBJ2-3,TRBV6-1,CASPRTSGYTDTQYF,TGTGCCAGCCCCAGGACTAGCGGTTACACAGATACGCAGTATTTT
few,TRBD2,TRBJ2-3,TRBV4-1,CASRTSGDLTDTQYF,TGCGCCAGCCGCACTAGCGGGGATCTCACAGATACGCAGTATTTT
many,NA,TRBJ2-3,TRBV12-3/TRBV12-4,CASSLWQSTDTQYF,TGTGCCAGCAGTTTATGGCAAAGCACAGATACGCAGTATTTT
NA,TRBD1,TRBJ2-7,TRBV4-2,CASRDRAYEQYF,TGTGCCAGCAGGGACAGGGCCTACGAGCAGTACTTC
few,NA,TRBJ2-7,TRBV11-2,CASSLWGGAQYF,TGTGCCAGCAGCTTATGGGGGGGGGCCCAGTACTTC
few,TRBD1,TRBJ1-5,TRBV7-2,CASSRIQGASNQPQHF,TGTGCCAGCAGCCGGATCCAGGGGGCCAGCAATCAGCCCCAGCATTTT
NA,TRBD1,TRBJ1-4,TRBV25-1,CASSESEGAREKLFF,TGTGCCAGCAGTGAATCGGAGGGGGCGCGCGAAAAACTGTTTTTT
few,TRBD1,TRBJ2-4,TRBV4-3,CASSQDSGTGYRNIQYF,TGCGCCAGCAGCCAAGATTCCGGGACAGGGTATAGAAACATTCAGTACTTC